This TCR beta chain stems from a study of cytotoxic CD8 clonotypes in ibrutinib-treated CLL. Study context: Response samples were taken after a median of about twelve months on treatment, range 6 to 36. Study-wide results and caveats: A difference in sampling times existed between sustained-remission and progressing patients.

About this clone itself: Its antigen is still unknown.

The germline V gene encodes CDR1 MNHEY and CDR2 SMNVEV (reference sequence). With 6 bases removed from V and 1 base from J, the gap between germline ends came to 15 bases. The CDR3 is 15 amino acids. Data came from immunoSEQ multiplex PCR; TCRdb stores just in-frame clones and leaves some out. The sample has 150,000 to 250,000 clones; 72% are singletons. The clonotype comes from a human donor with chronic lymphocytic leukemia. The input for sequencing was PBMCs, taken after 24 months of ibrutinib treatment. The J gene is TRBJ2-5, the V gene TRBV27, with D possibly being TRBD2 (7 bases). Here the CDR3 DNA reads TGTGCCAGCAGGTCCTCTAGGGGGGGCCAAGAGACCCAGTACTTC. Amino acid sequence: CASRSSRGGQETQYF.